This TCR beta chain is from a study of vaccination and CD4 T cells after COVID-19. The wider study: Stimulation of cells relied on overlapping spike peptides derived from SARS-CoV-2, HCoV-NL63, HCoV-OC43 and HCoV-229E.

Treatment specified: approximately 9-day PBMC culture with coronavirus spike peptide pools or control peptides (ViraFEST assay). After being plated at over 1.5 million per well, PBMCs were cultured with approximately 9.8 IU/ml IL-2 and 10 ug/ml peptide pools. As for this clonotype: The antigen is not known.

Germline V gene lookup returns CDR1 MNHNS and CDR2 SASEGT. This CDR3 has 21 residues. The J segment lost 0 bases and the V segment lost 10 bases, leaving 24 bases of the junction unmatched. Sequencing of DNA taken from cultured CD4+ T cells relied on the Oncomine TCR Beta short-read assay. TCRdb redid the calling of the PCR reads with MiXCR, one entry per CDR3 protein. Of roughly 17,000 distinct CDR3 sequences detected, approximately 40% appear once; the ten largest clones hold roughly 8.4%. Sequenced: CD4+ T cells from blood, cultured in vitro. This clonotype was obtained from a human donor who had recovered from COVID-19. The chain is built from TRBV6-1 and TRBJ1-6, with 7 nucleotides matching TRBD1. In DNA, the CDR3 is TGTGCCAACAAAAGGGGGGCCATGACAGGGAGGTTGAGCTCCTATAATTCACCCCTCCACTTT. The encoded protein is CANKRGAMTGRLSSYNSPLHF.